This T cell receptor (beta chain) stems from a study of blood T cell repertoires in COVID-19 (TCRdb year 2020). Regarding the research as a whole: The collaborator samples originated in the United States, Italy and Spain and spanned the acute and convalescent phases of COVID-19. The material from the prospective study consisted of cDNA or gDNA derived from T cells, B-cell-depleted T cells, or PBMCs. Subjects who had been exposed to COVID-19, were actively infected with it, or had recovered from it provided the deeply sampled blood TCRbeta repertoires that made up the dataset. A freely available public database, intended as a resource for researchers studying the immune response to SARS-CoV-2, is where the repertoires were released. Samples were obtained from the ongoing ImmuneRACE study (first 160 participants) and from over 1,000 subjects provided by 6 global collaborators. Sample metadata almost always included a de-identified subject ID, COVID-19 status, age in years and sex. Where available, HLA class I and class II types were taken from metadata supplied by the sample provider and were not determined by assay-based typing.

This clone has a handful of counts. Its antigen is unknown. Nothing much larger sits one base from this clone, and base qualities are not available. The paper's findings and limits, for the study overall: The quantity of clinical and demographic metadata differed by source and by participant and was supplied without curation.

TCRbeta CDR3 regions were amplified from genomic DNA by means of the immunoSEQ Assay, a bias-controlled multiplex PCR. On the authors' methods: Nucleated cell counts per sample were estimated from amplification of reference gene primers within the assay. To quantify the absolute abundance of each unique TCRbeta CDR3 rearrangement, sequence reads were collapsed and filtered. For each sample, productive Simpson clonality was calculated as the square root of Simpson's diversity index over productive rearrangements. The clones in this table, taken by TCRdb from immuneACCESS, are in-frame only. Not every clone is retained; where verified, under half of the shortfall comes from an unresolved V gene, and the cause of the rest is unknown. That table supplies the V and J calls and clone size; D and trimming were determined from the DNA. The sample profile shows about 25,000 clones; 81% of them were found once. Approximately 6.1% of the sample goes to the ten largest clones.

Taken from the germline V gene (reference sequence), the CDR1 and CDR2 loops are GTSNPN and SVGIG. From its cysteine to its phenylalanine, the CDR3 spans 15 amino acids. Left in the record is the CDR3 DNA by itself, 45 bases read in frame from the first base. V lost 4 bases and J lost 6 bases, and the count of bases not matched to a germline gene is 11. Whole blood was collected in K2EDTA tubes by collaborating institutions according to the institutions' own protocols. For TCRbeta analysis, collaborators shipped samples in one of three forms: frozen whole blood, isolated PBMCs, or DNA extracted from either of those sample types.

What was sequenced was peripheral blood. Here the chain combines TRBV30 and TRBJ2-3; 9 middle bases align to TRBD2. This sequence was found in an older man with acute or convalescent COVID-19. The nucleotides are TGTGCCTGGAAAGGGGGAAGCGGGAGGTATGATACGCAGTATTTT. Its amino acids are CAWKGGSGRYDTQYF.